These 8 T cell receptor beta chains share one sample of origin, sequenced in a study of blood T cell repertoires in COVID-19. Profiled with immunoSEQ multiplex PCR; TCRdb holds only in-frame clones, not every one. The sample lists 210,000 or so clones; around 89% were seen once. Sequenced sample: peripheral blood. Receptors originate from a woman aged 40 to 50 with acute or convalescent COVID-19.

The rearrangement links TRBV6-6 to TRBJ1-2, with 9 bases matching TRBD1. Germline trimming cut 7 bases from V and 4 bases from J; bases unmatched to any gene: 7. The CDR3 sequence is 14 residues long. Germline V gives CDR1 MNHNY, CDR2 SVGAGI (reference sequence). In DNA, the CDR3 is TGTGCCAGCACCCAAGGACAGGGGTTCTATGGCTACACCTTC. The encoded protein is CASTQGQGFYGYTF.

The gene calls are TRBV18 and TRBJ2-3, with TRBD1 matching over 9 bases. Germline V gene lookup returns CDR1 KGHSH and CDR2 LQKENI. The J segment lost 5 bases and the V segment lost 6 bases, leaving 6 bases of the junction unmatched. CDR3 length: 14 residues. The CDR3 sequence: CASSPGTGRDTQYF. CDR3 nucleotide sequence: TGTGCCAGCTCCCCCGGGACAGGGAGAGATACGCAGTATTTT.

V usage is TRBV27 and J usage is TRBJ1-1, with 11 bases that match TRBD1. The CDR3 has 16 amino acids. Germline trimming cut 4 bases from V and 5 bases from J; bases unmatched to any gene: 9. Germline V gene lookup returns CDR1 MNHEY and CDR2 SMNVEV (reference sequence). The CDR3 region is CASSYLGQGAGTEAFF. CDR3 bases: TGTGCCAGCAGTTACCTCGGACAGGGGGCAGGGACTGAAGCTTTCTTT.

V is TRBV9 and J is TRBJ2-5; possible D gene TRBD2, 6 bases. Germline V gives CDR1 SGDLS, CDR2 YYNGEE. This CDR3 has 15 amino acids. V lost 5 bases to trimming and J lost 1 base, with 15 bases between them. CDR3 in DNA: TGTGCCAGCAGGCCCGACGGGACTCTCCAAGAGACCCAGTACTTC. Its translation is CASRPDGTLQETQYF.

The table lists this clone with a few counts. V usage is TRBV5-1 and J usage is TRBJ1-2; 8 positions agree with TRBD1. Germline V gene sequence: CDR1 SGHRS, CDR2 YFSETQ. V lost 4 bases, J lost 8 bases, and 10 bases stayed unmatched. The CDR3 has 14 amino acids. The DNA for the CDR3 is TGCGCCAGCAGCGTGGAAGGCAGGGGGCAAGGCTACACCTTC. It is translated as CASSVEGRGQGYTF.

The chain is built from TRBV30 and TRBJ1-5; D gene unclear. CDR1 and CDR2 from the germline V gene are GTSNPN and SVGIG (reference sequence). V lost 4 bases to trimming and J lost 0 bases, with 7 bases between them. The CDR3 totals 13 residues. The CDR3 region is CAWTGDSNQPQHF. CDR3 nucleotides: TGTGCCTGGACAGGCGATAGCAATCAGCCCCAGCATTTT.

The V and J genes are TRBV6-1 and TRBJ1-2, with 9 bases fitting TRBD1. With V trimmed by 0 bases and J by 0 bases, 8 bases remained unmatched. The germline gives CDR1 MNHNS, CDR2 SASEGT. There are 18 residues in the CDR3. DNA for the CDR3: TGTGCCAGCAGTGAAGCGGGACAGGGTGAGAAAGCTAACTATGGCTACACCTTC. Translated: CASSEAGQGEKANYGYTF.

The rearrangement uses TRBV6-1 and TRBJ1-2; D ambiguous. Germline V lookup: CDR1 MNHNS, CDR2 SASEGT. V lost 6 bases and J 0 bases, leaving 14 bases between the germline ends. The CDR3 contains 15 residues. For the CDR3, the DNA is TGTGCCAGCAGCGACTACAGTAGGACTAACTATGGCTACACCTTC. Translated, it gives CASSDYSRTNYGYTF.